This T cell receptor beta chain emerged from a study of shared clonotypes between healthy human individuals (dated by TCRdb to 2020 to 2022). Describing the broader study: The cohort comprised a couple of women and three men aged 18 to 49 years. For each donor, three plates each were used for CD4 naive and CD4 memory, two plates were used for CD8 naive, and one plate was used for CD8 memory. The study deeply sequenced blood TCR repertoires of five healthy adults to estimate repertoire size and the extent of clonotype sharing between individuals. Different laboratories and diverse techniques were used to prepare libraries and sequence TCR repertoires, to increase sequencing depth and limit assay-specific biases. Leukapheresis yielded between about 0.85 and 10 billion PBMCs per donor.

This clone was recorded a few times. Which antigen it targets is not known. Its ends do not fully match the called genes, so a read error is possible. The donors were healthy, HIV-negative adults who had no recently reported acute infections or vaccinations. Every donor was a Caucasian adult living in Nashville, Tennessee, USA. CD4+ T cells were enriched through magnetic negative selection, after which naive cells were positively selected on CD45RA and the remaining negative fraction served as the memory subset. Blood was collected by leukapheresis, and PBMCs were isolated by Ficoll-Histopaque density gradient centrifugation and then cryopreserved in liquid nitrogen vapor phase. Analytical flow cytometry was used to check the purity and quantity of every magnetically sorted T cell population. Genomic DNA was isolated from every sorted fraction and measured by UV absorbance on a Nanodrop 2000c. General conclusions and limits of the study: Estimated clonotype richness was generally larger for naive than for memory subsets. Incomplete sequencing was indicated by rarefaction of sorted-subset datasets, despite the large sequencing depth. The genetic and exposure-history diversity represented was limited by the small number of donors. Sharing across a handful of donors was observed for about 5% of naive CD4, 3% to 3.5% of naive CD8, about 2.3% of memory CD4, and about 0.4% of memory CD8 clonotypes. Based on pairwise subsampling, the degree of clonotype sharing among donors was expected to be affected by sequencing depth. Higher generation probabilities were observed for clonotypes shared by all four sorted-subset donors than for non-shared clonotypes. Sampling was restricted to blood, and TCR repertoires in tissues likely differ from the TCR repertoires found in blood.

Using the deep immunoSEQ assay, TCR CDR3 regions were amplified from genomic DNA by multiplex PCR. Genomic DNA extracted from each cell subset was distributed evenly over all wells of several immunoSEQ 96-well plates, and each plate served as one replicate. For sorted subsets, 150 to 250 ng of genomic DNA, equivalent to 25,000 to 35,000 T cell genomes, went into each replicate PCR. Purified libraries were quantified with a Qubit 3.0 fluorometer, sized on a Bioanalyzer 2100, and re-quantified with the KAPA Library Quantification kit. Every immunoSEQ 96-well plate was sequenced on a separate single-read 150-cycle Illumina NextSeq 550 flow cell. The paper's data handling went like this. The immunoSEQ output contained only junctional sequences without quality scores, so filtering could not match that applied to full-length reads. To assign V/J genes and CDR3, sequences were annotated using PyIR, a Python wrapper for IgBLAST v1.9, with IMGT germline references. Reads with weak V/J assignments (E-value above 1e-6), missing CDR3, stop codons, out-of-frame junctions, or ambiguous translated residues were removed. V3J clonotypes were defined by identical inferred V gene, J gene, and CDR3 amino acid sequence. Percentage overlap between repertoires was computed as shared unique clonotypes divided by the size of the smaller repertoire. Repertoire richness was assessed with RTK rarefaction, the Chao1 estimator, and Recon v2.1 estimates of unobserved clonotypes. OLGA was used to compute generation probabilities for all TCRbeta clonotypes that the gDNA method yielded from a handful of donors. TCRdb mirrors the immuneACCESS table, restricted to in-frame sequences. Some clones are absent from its copies; in checked studies, under half trace to an unresolved V gene, and the reason for the others is unknown. D and trimming come from the DNA, and the V and J calls and clone size come from that table. Present in this sample are some 2,500,000 clones, around 92% of which were seen just once. Approximately 0.4% of the sample is in the top ten clones.

The cysteine opens and the phenylalanine closes a CDR3 of 11 amino acids. Of all the DNA, just the CDR3 is kept, 33 bases in frame from base 1. The germline V gene (reference sequence) sets CDR1 to DFQATT and CDR2 to SNEGSKA. The V and J genes are TRBV20-1 and TRBJ1-1; TRBD1 is a weak D gene call, 5 bases matching. The sequencing sample was made of naive CD4+ T cells from PBMCs. In the paper's terms, the cell subset or site label means: CD45RA+ positively selected. The clonotype originates from a man younger than 35 in good health. Some clones in this sample may be carry-over from other donors' samples. The DNA sequence is TGCAGTGCCTCCATCGGGGCCTCTCTAATCTTT. It encodes CSASIGASLIF.